The clone carrying this T cell receptor (beta chain) appeared a few times. Its specificity is not known. This sample is drawn from a study of CD8 T cells in ankylosing spondylitis. General study results and limits: CD8+ disease-linked clones were present at relatively low frequencies in blood. Several of the motif variants were reported before in synovial fluid and blood from reactive arthritis.

Quantitative 5'-RACE with molecular barcodes produced the TCR beta libraries. TCRdb re-called the 5' RACE reads through MiXCR, storing one row per CDR3 protein. Of hundreds of thousands of distinct CDR3 sequences listed, around 18% were seen once; the top ten hold 7.5% to 9%. The origin of this receptor is a male donor with ankylosing spondylitis or in good health (not recorded which). The sample taken for sequencing was blood, either unsorted or a sorted T cell fraction (not recorded which).

The CDR3 DNA follows: TGCGCCAGCAGCCAAGAAGCTTCGGGGCCTCTCTATGGCTACACCTTC. The encoded protein is CASSQEASGPLYGYTF. The chain employs TRBV4-1 and TRBJ1-2; D possibly corresponds to TRBD1 (5 bases). The V end was cut by 0 bases, the J end by 4 bases, with 15 bases between. Germline-derived CDR1 and CDR2 are MGHRA and YSYEKL. CDR3 size: 16 residues.